Presented here are 14 T cell receptor beta chains from one specimen sequenced in a study of blood T cell repertoires in COVID-19. TCRdb's copy holds only in-frame clones and misses some; the assay was immunoSEQ multiplex PCR. Of approximately 200,000 clones listed, about 88% are singletons. Source material: peripheral blood. All receptors come from a man aged 40-55 years with acute or convalescent COVID-19.

J is TRBJ1-1 and V is TRBV6-5; D might be TRBD1 (6 bases). V was pared by 4 bases and J by 5 bases, with 17 bases between. Germline values: CDR1 MNHEY, CDR2 SVGAGI. The CDR3 totals 15 residues. The CDR3 protein is CASSSRVGGITEAFF. CDR3 DNA: TGTGCCAGCAGTTCCCGGGTTGGGGGCATTACTGAAGCTTTCTTT.

The genes are TRBV6-6 and TRBJ1-1; no reliable D call. The V and J ends lost 0 bases and 1 base respectively, with 12 bases between them. Germline CDR1 is MNHNY and CDR2 is SVGAGI (reference sequence). CDR3 size: 16 residues. The CDR3 here is CASSYSRGLANTEAFF. DNA for the CDR3: TGTGCCAGCAGTTACTCACGGGGTTTGGCGAACACTGAAGCTTTCTTT.

This clone was found once. This chain connects TRBV6-5 to TRBJ1-2, with a possible D match to TRBD1 (5 bases). V was trimmed by 7 bases and J by 6 bases, leaving 12 bases between them. The CDR3 sequence is 12 residues long. CDR1 MNHEY and CDR2 SVGAGI come from the germline V gene. The CDR3 bases are TGTGCCAGCACCTCCTCAGGGAATGGCTACACCTTC. Translated, it gives CASTSSGNGYTF.

This chain joins TRBV3-1 (or the pseudogene TRBV3-2) and TRBJ1-4; possible D gene TRBD1, 5 bases. Germline loops: CDR1 LGHDT, CDR2 YNNKEL (reference sequence). Trimming pared 4 bases from V and 12 bases from J, leaving 12 bases between. The CDR3 sequence is 12 residues long. CDR3 sequence (DNA): TGTGCCAGCAGCCGGGGGGGTTGGGAACTGTTTTTT. Residues: CASSRGGWELFF.

The chain couples TRBV4-2 to TRBJ1-2; D remains ambiguous. V was pared by 0 bases and J by 0 bases, with 11 bases between. From germline, CDR1 is LGHNA and CDR2 YNFKEQ. This CDR3 spans 16 amino acids. DNA of the CDR3: TGTGCCAGCAGCCAAGAGATTAGCCCAGCTAACTATGGCTACACCTTC. Its protein product is CASSQEISPANYGYTF.

The J gene is TRBJ1-4, the V gene TRBV9, with D unclear. The V and J ends lost 0 bases and 1 base respectively, with 4 bases between them. CDR1 is SGDLS and CDR2 is YYNGEE in the germline V gene. This CDR3 spans 14 amino acids. CDR3 protein: CASSVGGTNEKLFF. The CDR3 bases are TGTGCCAGCAGCGTAGGAGGAACTAATGAAAAACTGTTTTTT.

With regard to this clone: The same CDR3 also results from other DNA sequences found in this sample. The CDR3 here is CASSVGTGVYEQYF. The CDR3 region has the DNA TGTGCCAGCAGCGTGGGGACAGGGGTTTACGAGCAGTACTTC. This sequence joins TRBV9 and TRBJ2-7; 10 nucleotides match TRBD1. The CDR3 has 14 amino acids. V shed 2 bases and J 4 bases; nucleotides not matched to a gene: 3. The germline CDR1 and CDR2 sequences are SGDLS and YYNGEE.

The chain has TRBV24-1 and TRBJ1-2, with D possibly matching TRBD1 (6 bases). Trimming left V 4 bases short and J 8 bases short, with 16 bases between. CDR1 is KGHDR, CDR2 SFDVKD, per germline. The CDR3 contains 14 residues. CDR3 in DNA: TGTGCCACCAGTGAGGCCGGGACACCCTCCGGCTACACCTTC. This codes for CATSEAGTPSGYTF.

V gene TRBV5-4 combines with J gene TRBJ2-5, with a tentative D call TRBD1 (5 bases). The germline V gene encodes CDR1 SGHNT and CDR2 YYREEE (reference sequence). V was cut by 0 bases and J by 4 bases, with 19 bases left in between. This CDR3 is built from 17 residues. CDR3 sequence (DNA): TGTGCCAGCAGCTTGGACCCAACCAGGGTGAACCGAGAGACCCAGTACTTC. Protein: CASSLDPTRVNRETQYF.

The rearrangement joins TRBV5-1 to TRBJ1-1, with a possible D match to TRBD1 (6 bases). CDR1 is SGHRS and CDR2 is YFSETQ in the germline V gene. CDR3 size: 15 residues. The V and J ends lost 2 bases and 1 base respectively, with 12 bases between them. The DNA of the CDR3 is TGCGCCAGCAGCTTCCGGGACACATCGAACACTGAAGCTTTCTTT. Translating it yields CASSFRDTSNTEAFF.

V and J are TRBV4-3 and TRBJ2-3; 11 positions agree with TRBD2. Germline assignment: CDR1 LGHNA and CDR2 YSLEER. The CDR3 spans 17 residues. With 1 base clipped from V and 4 bases from J, the junction kept 7 bases outside the gene matches. Here the CDR3 reads CASSQALAGGSPDTQYF. CDR3 coding DNA: TGCGCCAGCAGCCAAGCCCTAGCGGGGGGAAGCCCAGATACGCAGTATTTT.

The CDR3 reads CASSVVPGTNTEAFF. CDR3 DNA sequence: TGTGCCAGCAGCGTAGTTCCAGGCACGAACACTGAAGCTTTCTTT. This sequence joins TRBV9 and TRBJ1-1; no definite D call. Germline-derived CDR1 and CDR2 are SGDLS and YYNGEE. The CDR3 runs to 15 residues. V was clipped by 0 bases and J by 1 base, with 10 bases between them. The variable domain in full, completed from reference TRBV9 and TRBJ1-1, reads DSGVTQTPKHLITATGQRVTLRCSPRSGDLSVYWYQQSLDQGLQFLIQYYNGEERAKGNILERFSAQQFPDLHSELNLSSLELGDSALYFCASSVVPGTNTEAFFGQGTRLTVV.

This chain connects TRBV5-1 to TRBJ2-5, with TRBD1 matching over 7 bases. The germline CDR1 and CDR2 sequences are SGHRS and YFSETQ. The CDR3 covers 15 residues. With V trimmed by 0 bases and J by 4 bases, 6 bases remained unmatched. DNA of the CDR3: TGCGCCAGCAGCTTGGCGGCAGGGACAGTAGAGACCCAGTACTTC. Encoded protein: CASSLAAGTVETQYF.

The V gene is TRBV6-5, the J gene TRBJ2-7, with 7 bases that match TRBD2. J was trimmed by 5 bases and V by 7 bases; bases with no gene match: 11. The CDR3 contains 14 residues. Looked up from germline, CDR1 is MNHEY and CDR2 is SVGAGI. CDR3 in amino acids: CASTNREGAHEQYF. The CDR3, as DNA: TGTGCCAGCACCAATAGGGAGGGAGCACACGAGCAGTACTTC.